These 6 T cell receptor beta chains share one sample of origin, sequenced in a study of regulatory T cells in long-lasting Graves disease. Construction of the TCR beta libraries employed iRepertoire HTBI primers in conjunction with Arm-PCR of CDR3 regions. TCRdb re-called the multiplex PCR reads through MiXCR, storing one row per CDR3 protein. The sample lists 600,000 to 800,000 distinct CDR3 sequences, about 32% occurring once. Stated time point: persistent/refractory GD, antithyroid drugs over 5 years with positive TRAb. After RNA was extracted from PBMCs, the TCR library was made from it. Specimen: peripheral blood mononuclear cells (PBMCs), collected when the disease was refractory, from a patient treated with antithyroid drugs. The source is a female donor with Graves disease.

The V and J genes are TRBV29-1 and TRBJ1-2; 7 bases are a match to TRBD1. The CDR3 runs 13 residues. Germline CDR1 SQVTM, CDR2 ANQGSEA. Unmatched junction bases numbered 1, after V lost 3 bases and J lost 0 bases. The CDR3 bases are TGCAGCGTTGAGGGACAGACTAACTATGGCTACACCTTC. Protein: CSVEGQTNYGYTF.

The table lists this clonotype with many counts. The chain has TRBV2 and TRBJ1-1; 7 nucleotides align to TRBD1. CDR1 and CDR2 (germline): SNHLY, FYNNEI. J lost 5 bases, V lost 1 base, and 4 bases had no gene match. The CDR3 has 14 residues. In DNA, the CDR3 is TGTGCCAGCAGTGAAGGAGACAGGGTTACTGAAGCTTTCTTT. This codes for CASSEGDRVTEAFF.

This clonotype came up a few times. The CDR3 bases are TGCAGTGCTCTCTCCTCCAGGGGGGACACTGAAGCTTTCTTT. Protein product: CSALSSRGDTEAFF. The chain has TRBV20-1 and TRBJ1-1, with 7 bases fitting TRBD1. Germline V CDR1 and CDR2: DFQATT, SNEGSKA (reference sequence). The CDR3 is 14 residues long. Trimming took 5 bases from V and 3 from J; bases not matched to a gene: 9.

The rearrangement uses TRBV19 and TRBJ2-1; the match to TRBD2 covers 10 bases. From germline, CDR1 is LNHDA and CDR2 SQIVND (reference sequence). The CDR3 runs to 17 residues. J lost 8 bases, V lost 3 bases, and 13 bases had no gene match. CDR3 sequence: CASSILASGRVGDEQFF. The CDR3 DNA follows: TGTGCCAGTAGTATTCTGGCTAGCGGGAGAGTTGGCGATGAGCAGTTCTTC.

This clonotype was counted ten times or more. This chain joins TRBV28 and TRBJ2-2; 11 bases are a match to TRBD2. The V segment lost 4 bases and the J segment 3 bases; nucleotides outside the gene matches: 1. The V gene's germline CDR1 is MDHEN and CDR2 SYDVKM. The CDR3 has 15 amino acids. The CDR3 here is CASSSLAGDTGELFF. The CDR3 region has the DNA TGTGCCAGCAGTTCACTAGCGGGAGACACCGGGGAGCTGTTTTTT.

The chain has TRBV2 and TRBJ1-6, with 8 bases aligning to TRBD1. J lost 9 bases, V lost 3 bases, and 10 bases had no gene match. This CDR3 has 16 amino acids. Germline assignment: CDR1 SNHLY and CDR2 FYNNEI. CDR3 loop: CASSDAGQEFGSPLHF. CDR3 nucleotide sequence: TGTGCCAGCAGTGATGCGGGACAGGAATTCGGTTCACCCCTCCACTTT.